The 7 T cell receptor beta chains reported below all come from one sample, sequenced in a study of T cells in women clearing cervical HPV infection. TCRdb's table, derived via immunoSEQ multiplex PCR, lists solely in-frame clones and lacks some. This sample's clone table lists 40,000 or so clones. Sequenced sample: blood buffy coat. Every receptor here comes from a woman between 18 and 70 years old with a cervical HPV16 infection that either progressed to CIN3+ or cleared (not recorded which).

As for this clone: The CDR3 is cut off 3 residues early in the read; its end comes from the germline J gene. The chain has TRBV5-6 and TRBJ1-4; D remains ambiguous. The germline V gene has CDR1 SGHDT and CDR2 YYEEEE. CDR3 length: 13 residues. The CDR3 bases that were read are TGTGCCAGCAGCTTGGACTATAATTCACCA. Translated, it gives CASSLDYNSP. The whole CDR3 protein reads CASSLDYNSPLFF.

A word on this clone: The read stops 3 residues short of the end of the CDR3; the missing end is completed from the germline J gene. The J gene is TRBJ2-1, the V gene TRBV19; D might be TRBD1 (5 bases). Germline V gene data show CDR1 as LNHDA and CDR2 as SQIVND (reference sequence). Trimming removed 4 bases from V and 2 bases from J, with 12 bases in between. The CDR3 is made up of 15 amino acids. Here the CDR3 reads CASSTTGPTYNEQFF. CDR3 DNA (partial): TGTGCCAGTAGTACCACAGGCCCAACCTACAATGAG.

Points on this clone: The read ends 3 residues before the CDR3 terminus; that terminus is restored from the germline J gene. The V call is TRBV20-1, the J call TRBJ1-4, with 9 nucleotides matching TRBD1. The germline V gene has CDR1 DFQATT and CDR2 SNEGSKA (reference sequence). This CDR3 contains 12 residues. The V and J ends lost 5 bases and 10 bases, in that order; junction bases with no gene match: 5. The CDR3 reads CSARTGDRKLFF. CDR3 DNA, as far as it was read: TGCAGTGCTCGGACAGGGGATAGAAAA.

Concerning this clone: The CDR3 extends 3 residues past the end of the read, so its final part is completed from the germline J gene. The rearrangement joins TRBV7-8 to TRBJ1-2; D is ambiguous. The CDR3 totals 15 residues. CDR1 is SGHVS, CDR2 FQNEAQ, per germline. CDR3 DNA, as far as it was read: TGTGCCAGCAGCTTAACTAGCGGTTCCTACAATGAC. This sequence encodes CASSLTSGSYND. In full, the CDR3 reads CASSLTSGSYNDYTF. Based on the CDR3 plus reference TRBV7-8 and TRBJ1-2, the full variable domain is GAGVSQSPRYKVAKRGQDVALRCDPISGHVSLFWYQQALGQGPEFLTYFQNEAQLDKSGLPSDRFFAERPEGSVSTLKIQRTQQEDSAVYLCASSLTSGSYNDYTFGSGTRLTVV.

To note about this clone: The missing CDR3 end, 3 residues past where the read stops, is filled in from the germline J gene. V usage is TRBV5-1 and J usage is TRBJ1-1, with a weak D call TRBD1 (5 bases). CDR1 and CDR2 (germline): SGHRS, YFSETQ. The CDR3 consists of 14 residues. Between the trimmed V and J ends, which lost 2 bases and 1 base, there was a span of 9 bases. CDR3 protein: CASSFRGTNTEAFF. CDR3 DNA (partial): TGCGCCAGCAGCTTCCGGGGGACGAACACTGAA.

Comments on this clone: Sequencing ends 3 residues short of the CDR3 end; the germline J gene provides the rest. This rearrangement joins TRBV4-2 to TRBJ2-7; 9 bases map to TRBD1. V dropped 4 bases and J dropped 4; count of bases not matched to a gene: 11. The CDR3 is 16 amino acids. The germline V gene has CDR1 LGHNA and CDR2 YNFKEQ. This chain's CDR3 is CASSPGYGTGSYEQYF. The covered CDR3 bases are TGTGCCAGCAGCCCCGGGTACGGGACAGGGTCGTACGAG.

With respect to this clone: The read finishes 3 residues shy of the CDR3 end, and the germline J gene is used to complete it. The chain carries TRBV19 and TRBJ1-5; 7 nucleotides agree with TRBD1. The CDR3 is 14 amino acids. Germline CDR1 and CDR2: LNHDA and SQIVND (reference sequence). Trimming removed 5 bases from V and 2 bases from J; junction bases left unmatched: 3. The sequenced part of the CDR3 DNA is TGTGCCAGTAGTCCCGGGACAGGCAATCAGCCC. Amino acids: CASSPGTGNQP. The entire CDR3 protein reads CASSPGTGNQPQHF.